The 11 T cell receptor beta chains below come from one sample, sequenced in a study of T-cell reconstitution after alpha-beta-depleted transplantation in children. A library of TCRbeta sequences, prepared with unique molecular identifiers, was generated. MiXCR was run by TCRdb on the PCR reads, yielding one entry per CDR3 protein. Altogether 300,000 to 350,000 distinct CDR3 sequences are present, 15% to 20% being singletons, with the ten largest covering about 41%. The sample in question was PBMCs, mostly from graft donor cells, obtained 360 days after TCRalphabeta/CD19-depleted stem cell transplant. These receptors were obtained from a male patient between 2 and 10 years old who had a stem cell transplant for acute lymphoblastic leukemia, so the T cells may come from the graft donor.

This clonotype has at least ten counts. The V gene is TRBV29-1, the J gene TRBJ2-6; 10 nucleotides line up with TRBD1. V lost 4 bases to trimming and J lost 2 bases; unmatched junction nucleotides: 5. This CDR3 region has 16 residues. Germline lookup yields CDR1 SQVTM and CDR2 ANQGSEA. CDR3 in amino acids: CSVVGQGRAGANVLTF. The CDR3 region has the DNA TGCAGCGTTGTGGGACAGGGGAGAGCTGGGGCCAACGTCCTGACTTTC.

The sample holds a few counts of this clonotype. The J gene is TRBJ1-3, the V gene TRBV28; no clear D gene. Trimming removed 3 bases at V and 0 bases at J, with 15 bases between. Germline V gene sequence: CDR1 MDHEN, CDR2 SYDVKM. The CDR3 spans 17 residues. The CDR3 loop reads CASSLWNFPSSGNTIYF. Written as DNA, the CDR3 is TGTGCCAGCAGTTTGTGGAATTTCCCGAGCTCTGGAAACACCATATATTTT. Combining the CDR3 with reference TRBV28 and TRBJ1-3 gives the whole variable domain DVKVTQSSRYLVKRTGEKVFLECVQDMDHENMFWYRQDPGLGLRLIYFSYDVKMKEKGDIPEGYSVSREKKERFSLILESASTNQTSMYLCASSLWNFPSSGNTIYFGEGSWLTVV.

The chain combines TRBV12-3 or TRBV12-4 with TRBJ2-7; D not certain. This CDR3 comprises 11 residues. Trimming pared 8 bases from V and 2 bases from J, leaving 7 bases between. The CDR3 loop is CASGQTYEQYF. CDR3 sequence (DNA): TGTGCCAGCGGGCAGACCTACGAGCAGTACTTC.

This clonotype appeared a few times. The chain has TRBV4-3 and TRBJ1-6, with D tentatively TRBD1 (6 bases). The germline CDR1 and CDR2 sequences are LGHNA and YSLEER. This CDR3 is 17 amino acids long. Trimming left V 2 bases short and J 3 bases short, with 14 bases between. The CDR3 DNA is TGCGCCAGCAGCCAAAGGGCAGGGGCAGACTATAATTCACCCCTCCACTTT. Translation gives CASSQRAGADYNSPLHF.

This clonotype was counted between two and nine times. This chain connects TRBV3-1 to TRBJ1-4; D is uncertain. CDR3 length: 15 residues. Germline CDR1 LGHDT, CDR2 YNNKEL (reference sequence). V lost 4 bases and J lost 2, with 11 bases in between. The CDR3: CASSPRWVTNEKLFF. In nucleotides, the CDR3 is TGTGCCAGCAGCCCACGGTGGGTGACTAATGAAAAACTGTTTTTT.

This clonotype was observed many times. V gene TRBV5-1 combines with J gene TRBJ2-7; D gene unclear. CDR1 SGHRS and CDR2 YFSETQ come from the germline V gene. CDR3 length equals 14 residues. Trimming removed 5 bases from V and 12 bases from J, with 24 bases in between. The CDR3 DNA sequence: TGCGCCAGCAGACCGGAGTTACCCCCTCCTTGGTGGTACTTC. It encodes CASRPELPPPWWYF.

The chain is built from TRBV30 and TRBJ2-2, with 9 bases aligning to TRBD1. The CDR3 spans 16 residues. V shed 2 bases and J 2 bases; nucleotides not matched to a gene: 6. Per the germline V gene, CDR1 is GTSNPN and CDR2 is SVGIG (reference sequence). The CDR3 here is CAWSQRTGANTGELFF. In DNA, the CDR3 is TGTGCCTGGAGTCAACGGACAGGGGCTAACACCGGGGAGCTGTTTTTT.

This chain joins TRBV29-1 and TRBJ2-7; TRBD1 aligns across 9 bases. V shed 4 bases and J 4 bases; nucleotides not matched to a gene: 11. CDR1 is SQVTM and CDR2 is ANQGSEA in the germline V gene. CDR3 length equals 15 residues. CDR3 in amino acids: CSVATGGAVGYEQYF. For the CDR3, the DNA is TGCAGCGTTGCTACAGGGGGCGCGGTTGGGTACGAGCAGTACTTC.

This clonotype was counted a few times. The chain uses TRBV20-1 and TRBJ1-1; no definite D call. Trimming pared 5 bases from V and 5 bases from J, leaving 15 bases between. From germline, CDR1 is DFQATT and CDR2 SNEGSKA (reference sequence). The CDR3 length is 13 residues. CDR3 loop: CSAPRASGTEAFF. CDR3 DNA sequence: TGCAGTGCTCCCCGGGCCTCTGGGACTGAAGCTTTCTTT.

V and J are TRBV20-1 and TRBJ2-7; D tentatively reads TRBD1 or TRBD2 (5 bases each). This CDR3 comprises 15 residues. Trimming took 6 bases from V and 4 from J, leaving 22 bases between them. Germline CDR1 and CDR2: DFQATT and SNEGSKA (reference sequence). The chain's CDR3 is CSAGPGASGSYEQYF. In nucleotides, the CDR3 is TGCAGTGCAGGACCTGGGGCCTCAGGGAGTTACGAGCAGTACTTC.

This clonotype has a handful of counts. The conserved phenylalanine or tryptophan is not found at the CDR3 terminus, so this likely reflects a read error. The chain is built from TRBV5-5 and TRBJ2-2, with a weak D call TRBD1 (5 bases). The CDR3 contains 14 residues. V was pared by 4 bases and J by 7 bases, with 14 bases between. The V gene's germline CDR1 is SGHKS and CDR2 YYEKEE (reference sequence). The CDR3 DNA sequence: TGTGCCAGCAGCCCAACAGGCCGCCGCGGGGAGCTGTTTTGT. Encoded protein: CASSPTGRRGELFC.